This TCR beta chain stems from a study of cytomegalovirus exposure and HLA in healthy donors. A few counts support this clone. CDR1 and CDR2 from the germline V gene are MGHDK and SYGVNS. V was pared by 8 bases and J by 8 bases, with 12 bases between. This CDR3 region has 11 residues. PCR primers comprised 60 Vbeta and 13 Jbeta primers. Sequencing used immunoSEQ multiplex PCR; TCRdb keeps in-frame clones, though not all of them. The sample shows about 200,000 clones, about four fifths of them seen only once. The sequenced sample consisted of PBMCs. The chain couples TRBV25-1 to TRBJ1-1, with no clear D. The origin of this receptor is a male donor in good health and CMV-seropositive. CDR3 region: CASATIWEAFF. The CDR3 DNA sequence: TGTGCCAGCGCTACCATATGGGAAGCTTTCTTT.